Following are 26 T cell receptor beta chains from one sample sequenced in a study of blood T cell repertoires in COVID-19. Assay used: immunoSEQ multiplex PCR; TCRdb lists only in-frame clones, some missing. The sample lists some 200,000 clones; roughly 90% were seen once. The sequencing input was PBMCs or T cells enriched from blood (not recorded which). The source of these receptors is a man between 18 and 29 years old with acute COVID-19.

The V call is TRBV15, the J call TRBJ1-4, with 9 bases lining up with TRBD1. There are 18 residues in the CDR3. The junction had 9 bases not matched to a gene; V was cut back by 2 bases and J by 2 bases. CDR1 is LNHNV and CDR2 is YYDKDF in the germline V gene (reference sequence). The CDR3 nucleotides read TGTGCCACCAGCAGACCCGGGACAGGGAGGTATACTAATGAAAAACTGTTTTTT. This encodes CATSRPGTGRYTNEKLFF.

The gene calls are TRBV28 and TRBJ2-7, with 8 bases matching TRBD1. Germline V gives CDR1 MDHEN, CDR2 SYDVKM. The CDR3 spans 14 residues. Trimming cost V 4 bases and J 6 bases; bases outside gene matches: 8. CDR3 sequence (DNA): TGTGCCAGCAGTTCCAGGGGGCGTGAAGGCGAGCAGTACTTC. It is translated as CASSSRGREGEQYF. Full variable domain (missing parts from reference TRBV28 and TRBJ2-7): DVKVTQSSRYLVKRTGEKVFLECVQDMDHENMFWYRQDPGLGLRLIYFSYDVKMKEKGDIPEGYSVSREKKERFSLILESASTNQTSMYLCASSSRGREGEQYFGPGTRLTVT.

The chain couples TRBV11-3 to TRBJ1-1; D gene ambiguous. Germline assignment: CDR1 SGHNT and CDR2 YENEEA. CDR3 size: 15 residues. V was clipped by 5 bases and J by 1 base, with 14 bases between them. CDR3 sequence: CASSHVAAQNTEAFF. DNA of the CDR3: TGTGCCAGCAGCCACGTCGCGGCGCAGAACACTGAAGCTTTCTTT.

The V gene is TRBV5-1, the J gene TRBJ2-1, with 15 bases fitting TRBD2. Trimming removed 0 bases from V and 9 bases from J; junction bases left unmatched: 7. The length of the CDR3 is 17 residues. Germline V lookup: CDR1 SGHRS, CDR2 YFSETQ. CDR3 bases: TGCGCCAGCAGCTTGGAGGGACTAGCGGGAGGTGACGGTGAGCAGTTCTTC. Protein product: CASSLEGLAGGDGEQFF. The full variable domain, with the rest looked up from reference TRBV5-1 and TRBJ2-1, is KAGVTQTPRYLIKTRGQQVTLSCSPISGHRSVSWYQQTPGQGLQFLFEYFSETQRNKGNFPGRFSGRQFSNSRSEMNVSTLELGDSALYLCASSLEGLAGGDGEQFFGPGTRLTVL.

The genes are TRBV19 and TRBJ2-7; D perhaps matches TRBD1 (5 bases). The CDR3 sequence is 13 residues long. Trimming shortened V by 6 bases and J by 3 bases, and 12 bases separated the two germline ends. CDR1 and CDR2 (germline): LNHDA, SQIVND (reference sequence). Here the CDR3 DNA reads TGTGCCAGTAGGCCCGGTAGGGGCTACGAGCAGTACTTC. Protein: CASRPGRGYEQYF.

V gene TRBV2 combines with J gene TRBJ2-7; 11 nucleotides agree with TRBD2. The CDR3 covers 14 residues. CDR1 is SNHLY, CDR2 FYNNEI, per germline. V lost 4 bases, J lost 9 bases, and 8 bases stayed unmatched. CDR3: CASSGLAGPQWQYF. The CDR3 region has the DNA TGTGCCAGCAGTGGACTAGCGGGGCCACAGTGGCAGTACTTC.

In its sample, this clone was seen a few times. V and J are TRBV25-1 and TRBJ2-5; possibly TRBD1 for D (8 bases). V shed 1 base and J shed 5 bases, with 20 bases lying between them. Germline CDR1 and CDR2: MGHDK and SYGVNS. This CDR3 contains 17 residues. The chain's CDR3 is CASSESGQGGGRETQYF. CDR3 sequence (DNA): TGTGCCAGCAGTGAATCCGGACAGGGAGGGGGACGCGAGACCCAGTACTTC. The variable domain in full, completed from reference TRBV25-1 and TRBJ2-5, reads EADIYQTPRYLVIGTGKKITLECSQTMGHDKMYWYQQDPGMELHLIHYSYGVNSTEKGDLSSESTVSRIRTEHFPLTLESARPSHTSQYLCASSESGQGGGRETQYFGPGTRLLVL.

A remark on this clone: Other nucleotide sequences from this sample produce the same CDR3. V usage is TRBV3-1 (or the pseudogene TRBV3-2) and J usage is TRBJ2-7; 7 nucleotides match TRBD2. Germline lookup yields CDR1 LGHDT and CDR2 YNNKEL (reference sequence). This CDR3 comprises 14 residues. V lost 3 bases and J lost 1; bases outside the gene matches: 3. CDR3 sequence reads: CASSHLADSYEQYF. The CDR3 bases are TGTGCCAGCAGCCACCTAGCGGATTCCTACGAGCAGTACTTC.

The rearrangement links TRBV27 to TRBJ2-1; 10 bases are shared with TRBD2. The ends lost 4 bases at V and 5 bases at J; junction bases unmatched: 11. Germline lookup yields CDR1 MNHEY and CDR2 SMNVEV (reference sequence). The CDR3 has 17 residues. CDR3 protein: CASSSLTLAGSDNEQFF. The DNA for the CDR3 is TGTGCCAGCAGTTCCTTAACACTAGCGGGAAGCGACAATGAGCAGTTCTTC.

This clone was detected a few times. This rearrangement joins TRBV4-2 to TRBJ2-7; D is undetermined. CDR3 length: 13 amino acids. V dropped 0 bases and J dropped 3 bases, with 6 bases sitting between them. Germline values: CDR1 LGHNA, CDR2 YNFKEQ. CDR3 nucleotide sequence: TGTGCCAGCAGCCAAGAGCCAGGCTACGAGCAGTACTTC. Protein product: CASSQEPGYEQYF.

The rearrangement joins TRBV30 to TRBJ1-6, with D possibly being TRBD1 (5 bases). The CDR3 is made up of 13 amino acids. CDR1 is GTSNPN and CDR2 is SVGIG in the germline V gene (reference sequence). Deletions cut 3 bases from V and 9 bases from J, with 12 bases between. CDR3 bases: TGTGCCTGGAGAGGGGTGTTGGGTTCACCCCTCCACTTT. The encoded protein is CAWRGVLGSPLHF.

The V gene is TRBV4-1, the J gene TRBJ2-1; D possibly corresponds to TRBD2 (5 bases). Per germline, CDR1 MGHRA and CDR2 YSYEKL. The ends were cut back, 6 bases at V and 2 bases at J, with 14 bases in the middle. There are 15 residues in the CDR3. In DNA, the CDR3 is TGCGCCAGCAGTCTTCTCGGACTCACCTACAATGAGCAGTTCTTC. It encodes CASSLLGLTYNEQFF.

The chain joins TRBV27 to TRBJ2-3; 10 bases match TRBD2. Germline V gene sequence: CDR1 MNHEY, CDR2 SMNVEV (reference sequence). Germline trimming cut 2 bases from V and 8 bases from J; bases unmatched to any gene: 4. The CDR3 runs to 14 residues. The CDR3 coding sequence is TGTGCCAGCAGTTTAAGCGGGAGGGCCGGTACGCAGTATTTT. The encoded protein is CASSLSGRAGTQYF.

The rearrangement links TRBV10-3 to TRBJ1-3, with D perhaps matching TRBD1 (6 bases). Per the germline V gene, CDR1 is ENHRY and CDR2 is SYGVKD. The CDR3 has 15 amino acids. V lost 3 bases, J lost 4 bases, and 13 bases lay in between. CDR3 nucleotides: TGTGCCATCAGTGAAGTGGGGGCCGGCGGAAACACCATATATTTT. Its protein product is CAISEVGAGGNTIYF.

The chain has TRBV7-3 and TRBJ2-2, with D unclear. Trimming pared 1 base from V and 6 bases from J, leaving 9 bases between. This CDR3 is 14 amino acids long. Germline lookup yields CDR1 SGHTA and CDR2 FQGTGA. In nucleotides, the CDR3 is TGTGCCAGCAGCTTAAACGAGGTGGCCGGGGAGCTGTTTTTT. Protein sequence: CASSLNEVAGELFF.

A few counts support this clone. The J gene is TRBJ1-5, the V gene TRBV28; unclear D gene. CDR1 and CDR2 (germline): MDHEN, SYDVKM. The CDR3 loop spans 15 amino acids. V was trimmed by 7 bases and J by 8 bases, leaving 21 bases between them. CDR3 amino acids: CASTYYPWRGKPQHF. The CDR3 DNA sequence: TGTGCCAGCACCTATTATCCCTGGCGGGGAAAGCCCCAGCATTTT.

V usage is TRBV27 and J usage is TRBJ2-1; D perhaps matches TRBD2 (6 bases). The CDR3 runs to 16 residues. V gave up 4 bases and J gave up 6 bases, with 19 bases separating them. Germline V gene sequence: CDR1 MNHEY, CDR2 SMNVEV (reference sequence). The CDR3 DNA follows: TGTGCCAGCAGTTGGACTAACGGGTACCCGATCAATGAGCAGTTCTTC. Its protein product is CASSWTNGYPINEQFF.

This clone was recorded only once. This chain links TRBV6-5 with TRBJ1-6; no clear D gene. Per germline, CDR1 MNHEY and CDR2 SVGAGI. The CDR3 extends over 13 amino acids. V lost 8 bases and J 7 bases, leaving 12 bases between the germline ends. CDR3 loop: CASGAEWNSPLHF. DNA of the CDR3: TGTGCCAGCGGAGCCGAGTGGAATTCACCCCTCCACTTT.

The chain employs TRBV2 and TRBJ2-3; 11 bases are a match to TRBD2. The CDR3 length is 15 residues. J was trimmed by 1 base and V by 8 bases; bases with no gene match: 5. The germline gives CDR1 SNHLY, CDR2 FYNNEI. CDR3 protein: CASPGLAGRTDTQYF. The CDR3 DNA follows: TGTGCCAGCCCAGGACTAGCGGGTCGCACAGATACGCAGTATTTT.

The gene calls are TRBV28 and TRBJ1-3; D may be TRBD1 (5 bases). V lost 4 bases and J lost 0, with 10 bases in between. CDR3 length: 15 residues. Germline-derived CDR1 and CDR2 are MDHEN and SYDVKM. The CDR3 sequence is CASSSPGGSGNTIYF. CDR3 in DNA: TGTGCCAGCAGTTCCCCCGGGGGCTCTGGAAACACCATATATTTT.

This clone was found once. This chain connects TRBV4-1 to TRBJ1-5, with TRBD1 matching 7 bases. The CDR3 has 15 amino acids. Germline V gene data show CDR1 as MGHRA and CDR2 as YSYEKL. V lost 10 bases and J lost 0; bases outside the gene matches: 9. The CDR3 DNA reads TGCGCCACAAGGGACAGCCTTACTAGCAATCAGCCCCAGCATTTT. Translating it yields CATRDSLTSNQPQHF.

This chain connects TRBV25-1 to TRBJ2-4, with unresolved D. The V and J ends lost 4 bases and 0 bases respectively, with 16 bases between them. In germline, CDR1 is MGHDK, CDR2 SYGVNS. The length of the CDR3 is 17 residues. CDR3 coding DNA: TGTGCCAGCAGTGGAATTACAGAGAACGTAGCCAAAAACATTCAGTACTTC. As protein: CASSGITENVAKNIQYF.

This chain links TRBV5-5 with TRBJ2-7; no firm D call. CDR1 and CDR2 (germline): SGHKS, YYEKEE (reference sequence). This CDR3 is 11 amino acids long. Trimming pared 1 base from V and 4 bases from J, leaving 3 bases between. In nucleotides, the CDR3 is TGTGCCAGCAGCTTGCATTACGAGCAGTACTTC. Its protein is CASSLHYEQYF.

The V and J genes are TRBV24-1 and TRBJ2-5, with 8 bases lining up with TRBD1. The length of the CDR3 is 15 residues. V shed 0 bases and J 5 bases; nucleotides not matched to a gene: 4. CDR1 is KGHDR and CDR2 is SFDVKD in the germline V gene. Here the CDR3 DNA reads TGTGCCACCAGTGATTTGAGCAGGGGGCGGGAGACCCAGTACTTC. This translates into CATSDLSRGRETQYF.

The V gene is TRBV29-1, the J gene TRBJ2-3, with D tentatively TRBD2 (5 bases). Germline V CDR1 and CDR2: SQVTM, ANQGSEA. The ends were cut back, 3 bases at V and 2 bases at J, with 9 bases in the middle. The CDR3 has 13 residues. The CDR3 bases are TGCAGCGTTGAGGTTAGCGTCACAGATACGCAGTATTTT. Protein product: CSVEVSVTDTQYF.

V gene TRBV30 combines with J gene TRBJ1-3; D may be TRBD1 (5 bases). The CDR3 has 11 amino acids. CDR1 is GTSNPN and CDR2 is SVGIG in the germline V gene (reference sequence). The CDR3 here is CGRASGNTIYF. The CDR3 DNA sequence: TGTGGCAGGGCCTCTGGAAACACCATATATTTT.